Shown below are 30 T cell receptor beta chains from a single sample sequenced in a study of blood T cell repertoires in COVID-19. Here immunoSEQ multiplex PCR was the method, and the copy in TCRdb shows in-frame clones only, minus some. The profile shows hundreds of thousands of clones, around 90% of them singletons. Material for sequencing was peripheral blood. The receptors come from a man between 18 and 29 years old with COVID-19, enrolled during active disease.

This clone occurred once. The rearrangement joins TRBV7-2 to TRBJ2-5, with a tentative D call TRBD2 (5 bases). Deletions cut 3 bases from V and 5 bases from J, with 13 bases between. Germline V lookup: CDR1 SGHTA, CDR2 FQGNSA. The CDR3 runs to 14 residues. DNA of the CDR3: TGTGCCAGCAGCTTCCTTCTAGCTGGGGAGACCCAGTACTTC. This sequence encodes CASSFLLAGETQYF.

V usage is TRBV24-1 and J usage is TRBJ2-1; TRBD1 matches 8 bases. Germline assignment: CDR1 KGHDR and CDR2 SFDVKD. V gave up 3 bases and J gave up 4 bases; unmatched junction bases: 4. This CDR3 has 15 residues. The CDR3 is CATSDGTGYYNEQFF. The CDR3 region has the DNA TGTGCCACCAGTGATGGGACAGGATATTACAATGAGCAGTTCTTC.

Only one count was recorded for this clone. The CDR3 here is CASSHSRYLEGQYF. CDR3 bases: TGTGCCAGCAGCCATAGCCGGTACCTCGAAGGGCAGTATTTT. This chain uses TRBV3-1 (or the pseudogene TRBV3-2) with TRBJ2-3; D is ambiguous. The V end lost 3 bases, the J end lost 11 bases, and 18 bases lay between the germline ends. Germline V gives CDR1 LGHDT, CDR2 YNNKEL (reference sequence). The CDR3 runs to 14 residues.

CDR3 in DNA: TGTGCCAGCAGAAGGACAGATGAGGCCATGACCCAGTACTTC. Translating gives CASRRTDEAMTQYF. The gene calls are TRBV6-4 and TRBJ2-5, with a possible D match to TRBD1 (6 bases). The CDR3 extends over 14 amino acids. Trimming removed 6 bases from V and 7 bases from J, with 18 bases in between. Germline V gene data show CDR1 as MRHNA and CDR2 as SNTAGT.

The chain carries TRBV7-8 and TRBJ2-3; D possibly corresponds to TRBD2 (7 bases). This CDR3 has 15 residues. V lost 4 bases and J 4 bases, leaving 15 bases between the germline ends. Germline CDR1 reads SGHVS; CDR2 reads FQNEAQ. This CDR3 reads CASSYRGALADTQYF. CDR3 sequence (DNA): TGTGCCAGCAGCTATCGGGGGGCGCTTGCAGATACGCAGTATTTT.

The rearrangement joins TRBV7-9 to TRBJ1-2, with D perhaps TRBD1 (5 bases). The CDR3 totals 12 residues. Germline V gene lookup returns CDR1 SEHNR and CDR2 FQNEAQ (reference sequence). The V and J ends lost 4 bases and 4 bases respectively, with 7 bases between them. DNA of the CDR3: TGTGCCAGCAGCTCGGGACTCTATGGCTACACCTTC. This gives the protein CASSSGLYGYTF.

V is TRBV5-1 and J is TRBJ2-3; TRBD2 matches 8 bases. The CDR3 spans 13 residues. The trim removed 5 bases at V and 6 bases at J, leaving 5 bases unmatched. Per germline, CDR1 SGHRS and CDR2 YFSETQ. CDR3 nucleotide sequence: TGCGCCAGCAGTCCGGGACTAGAGGATACGCAGTATTTT. It codes for CASSPGLEDTQYF.

The chain employs TRBV6-5 and TRBJ2-7, with a weak D call TRBD1 (6 bases). The V gene's germline CDR1 is MNHEY and CDR2 SVGAGI. V was cut by 5 bases and J by 0 bases, with 11 bases left in between. This CDR3 spans 14 amino acids. The CDR3 loop is CASSPTGFSYEQYF. The DNA for the CDR3 is TGTGCCAGCAGTCCGACAGGTTTCTCCTACGAGCAGTACTTC.

This chain uses TRBV15 with TRBJ1-3; no definite D call. Looked up from germline, CDR1 is LNHNV and CDR2 is YYDKDF (reference sequence). The germline V and J ends were trimmed by 0 bases and 1 base, with 13 bases remaining between them. There are 17 residues in the CDR3. CDR3 DNA: TGTGCCACCAGCAGAGATAGTACTCGAGGTTCTGGAAACACCATATATTTT. Amino acids: CATSRDSTRGSGNTIYF. Using reference TRBV15 and TRBJ1-3 for the parts outside the CDR3, the full variable domain is DAMVIQNPRYQVTQFGKPVTLSCSQTLNHNVMYWYQQKSSQAPKLLFHYYDKDFNNEADTPDNFQSRRPNTSFCFLDIRSPGLGDTAMYLCATSRDSTRGSGNTIYFGEGSWLTVV.

A single count supports this clone. The V call is TRBV5-6, the J call TRBJ1-1; D possibly corresponds to TRBD1 (5 bases). In germline, CDR1 is SGHDT, CDR2 YYEEEE. The CDR3 has 12 residues. V was pared by 0 bases and J by 11 bases, with 11 bases between. Here the CDR3 reads CASSLVGGAAFF. CDR3 bases: TGTGCCAGCAGCTTGGTGGGTGGGGCGGCTTTCTTT.

V is TRBV3-1 (or the pseudogene TRBV3-2) and J is TRBJ1-1; D unresolved. This CDR3 region has 12 residues. V lost 4 bases to trimming and J lost 5 bases, with 8 bases between them. Germline CDR1 LGHDT, CDR2 YNNKEL (reference sequence). The CDR3 coding sequence is TGTGCCAGCAGCCCGGGTAGTACTGAAGCTTTCTTT. Encoded protein: CASSPGSTEAFF.

This chain connects TRBV18 to TRBJ2-3, with a weak D call TRBD2 (6 bases). This CDR3 region has 14 residues. Between the trimmed V and J ends, which lost 3 bases and 6 bases, there was a span of 13 bases. Germline CDR1 reads KGHSH; CDR2 reads LQKENI. The chain's CDR3 is CASSPGLSGDTQYF. DNA for the CDR3: TGTGCCAGCTCACCGGGACTCTCAGGGGATACGCAGTATTTT.

The rearrangement links TRBV7-9 to TRBJ2-5, with unresolved D. The CDR3 has 12 amino acids. Trimming stripped 7 bases from V and 1 base from J, with 7 bases between. CDR1 and CDR2 from the germline V gene are SEHNR and FQNEAQ (reference sequence). This CDR3 reads CASTIFQETQYF. The CDR3 bases are TGTGCCAGCACCATCTTCCAAGAGACCCAGTACTTC.

This chain connects TRBV11-2 to TRBJ1-2, with D maybe TRBD1 (6 bases). Trimming shortened V by 5 bases and J by 5 bases, and 15 bases separated the two germline ends. CDR3 length: 14 residues. Germline CDR1 SGHAT, CDR2 FQNNGV. CDR3 in DNA: TGTGCCAGCAGCCCCGCCCGGACAGCTTATGGCTACACCTTC. Translating gives CASSPARTAYGYTF.

The chain carries TRBV10-2 and TRBJ2-7, with 11 bases lining up with TRBD1. CDR3 length equals 15 residues. The ends lost 6 bases at V and 2 bases at J; junction bases unmatched: 6. CDR1 and CDR2 from the germline V gene are WSHSY and SAAADI. The CDR3 loop reads CASSGRDRGTYEQYF. The CDR3 region has the DNA TGCGCCAGCAGCGGCCGGGACAGGGGGACCTACGAGCAGTACTTC.

This chain connects TRBV6-5 to TRBJ2-2, with 11 positions matching TRBD1. The CDR3 consists of 15 residues. From germline, CDR1 is MNHEY and CDR2 SVGAGI. V shed 5 bases, J shed 7 bases, and the junction held 6 bases outside the gene matches. The chain's CDR3 is CASSTDRGLSGELFF. In DNA, the CDR3 is TGTGCCAGCAGTACGGACAGGGGGCTTAGCGGGGAGCTGTTTTTT.

The V call is TRBV5-1, the J call TRBJ1-2; TRBD1 matches at 7 bases. V gave up 3 bases and J gave up 4 bases; unmatched junction bases: 3. Germline CDR1 reads SGHRS; CDR2 reads YFSETQ. This CDR3 spans 13 amino acids. This CDR3 is CASSSQGGYGYTF. The CDR3 DNA is TGCGCCAGCAGCTCGCAGGGGGGCTATGGCTACACCTTC.

V and J are TRBV3-1 (or the pseudogene TRBV3-2) and TRBJ2-7; no reliable D call. The CDR3 loop spans 12 amino acids. V gave up 3 bases and J gave up 3 bases, with 6 bases separating them. Germline V lookup: CDR1 LGHDT, CDR2 YNNKEL (reference sequence). The CDR3 is CASSHGFYEQYF. The CDR3 DNA sequence: TGTGCCAGCAGCCACGGGTTCTACGAGCAGTACTTC.

The J gene is TRBJ1-5, the V gene TRBV19; 8 nucleotides match TRBD1. The CDR3 has 15 amino acids. After removal of 4 bases from V and 6 bases from J, the junction contained 8 bases not matched to a gene. Germline V gene lookup returns CDR1 LNHDA and CDR2 SQIVND (reference sequence). The CDR3 region has the DNA TGTGCCAGTAGTAGAACGACAGGGGCGACTCAGCCCCAGCATTTT. This codes for CASSRTTGATQPQHF. The full variable domain, rest sourced from reference TRBV19 and TRBJ1-5, is DGGITQSPKYLFRKEGQNVTLSCEQNLNHDAMYWYRQDPGQGLRLIYYSQIVNDFQKGDIAEGYSVSREKKESFPLTVTSAQKNPTAFYLCASSRTTGATQPQHFGDGTRLSIL.

The chain couples TRBV9 to TRBJ2-1, with 8 bases matching TRBD2. Looked up from germline, CDR1 is SGDLS and CDR2 is YYNGEE. V lost 4 bases to trimming and J lost 13 bases; unmatched junction nucleotides: 10. The CDR3 loop spans 13 amino acids. CDR3 sequence: CASSPREAGAQFF. CDR3 bases: TGTGCCAGCAGCCCAAGGGAAGCGGGAGCCCAGTTCTTC.

The V and J genes are TRBV10-3 and TRBJ2-7, with 8 positions matching TRBD1. The CDR3 contains 13 residues. CDR1 ENHRY and CDR2 SYGVKD come from the germline V gene. V shed 3 bases, J shed 5 bases, and the junction held 3 bases outside the gene matches. For the CDR3, the DNA is TGTGCCATCAGTGAAGCAGGGGGCCACGAGCAGTACTTC. It codes for CAISEAGGHEQYF.

A note on this clone: This same CDR3 is encoded by further DNA sequences in the sample. The rearrangement uses TRBV19 and TRBJ1-1; 10 bases agree with TRBD1. The CDR3 runs to 14 residues. The V and J ends lost 2 bases and 4 bases, in that order; junction bases with no gene match: 1. Germline-derived CDR1 and CDR2 are LNHDA and SQIVND (reference sequence). The CDR3 DNA sequence: TGTGCCAGTAGTATAAGGGACAGGGGCACTGAAGCTTTCTTT. Protein sequence: CASSIRDRGTEAFF. Full variable domain (rest looked up from reference TRBV19 and TRBJ1-1): DGGITQSPKYLFRKEGQNVTLSCEQNLNHDAMYWYRQDPGQGLRLIYYSQIVNDFQKGDIAEGYSVSREKKESFPLTVTSAQKNPTAFYLCASSIRDRGTEAFFGQGTRLTVV.

The rearrangement links TRBV11-2 to TRBJ2-7, with D possibly matching TRBD2 (6 bases). The CDR3 spans 17 residues. V was cut by 1 base and J by 0 bases, with 16 bases left in between. Germline-derived CDR1 and CDR2 are SGHAT and FQNNGV. CDR3 sequence reads: CASSLVSREYISYEQYF. The CDR3 nucleotides are TGTGCCAGCAGCTTAGTAAGTCGGGAGTATATCTCCTACGAGCAGTACTTC.

This sequence joins TRBV9 and TRBJ2-7, with 8 bases aligning to TRBD2. The V segment lost 5 bases and the J segment 1 base; nucleotides outside the gene matches: 5. From germline, CDR1 is SGDLS and CDR2 YYNGEE. The CDR3 totals 14 residues. In DNA, the CDR3 is TGTGCCAGCAGTGATACTAGCGGATCCTACGAGCAGTACTTC. Translated, it gives CASSDTSGSYEQYF.

In this sample, this clone turned up many times. The chain has TRBV14 and TRBJ1-2; unclear D gene. There are 14 residues in the CDR3. Germline V gene data show CDR1 as SGHDN and CDR2 as FVKESK. Trimming shortened V by 0 bases and J by 6 bases, and 11 bases separated the two germline ends. CDR3 region: CASSQDVGFNGYTF. CDR3 DNA sequence: TGTGCCAGCAGCCAAGACGTCGGGTTCAATGGCTACACCTTC.

The chain combines TRBV14 with TRBJ2-2; no reliable D call. Germline lookup yields CDR1 SGHDN and CDR2 FVKESK. V was shortened by 6 bases and J by 3 bases, with 8 bases between the two germline ends. CDR3 length: 13 amino acids. CDR3 protein: CASRRAYTGELFF. The DNA of the CDR3 is TGTGCCAGCAGACGAGCCTACACCGGGGAGCTGTTTTTT.

V gene TRBV3-1 (or the pseudogene TRBV3-2) combines with J gene TRBJ2-2; TRBD1 agrees at 9 bases. Germline values: CDR1 LGHDT, CDR2 YNNKEL (reference sequence). The junction had 1 base not matched to a gene; V was cut back by 6 bases and J by 2 bases. The CDR3 consists of 14 residues. The DNA of the CDR3 is TGTGCCAGCAGGGACAGGGGTAACACCGGGGAGCTGTTTTTT. Residues: CASRDRGNTGELFF.

This chain links TRBV30 with TRBJ2-7; unclear D gene. Germline-derived CDR1 and CDR2 are GTSNPN and SVGIG (reference sequence). This CDR3 has 13 amino acids. V gave up 4 bases and J gave up 6 bases, with 16 bases separating them. CDR3 in DNA: TGTGCCTGGACGAAGGTCGAACGCGGCGAGCAGTACTTC. It is translated as CAWTKVERGEQYF.

The chain joins TRBV5-1 to TRBJ1-3, with D possibly TRBD1 on 6 matching bases. The CDR3 totals 17 residues. Trimming stripped 4 bases from V and 0 bases from J, with 17 bases between. Germline V gene sequence: CDR1 SGHRS, CDR2 YFSETQ. CDR3 region: CASSRQVPGSSGNTIYF. In nucleotides, the CDR3 is TGCGCCAGCAGCCGACAGGTCCCGGGCAGCTCTGGAAACACCATATATTTT.

The V gene is TRBV14, the J gene TRBJ2-7, with a weak D call TRBD1 (5 bases). Trimming left V 6 bases short and J 0 bases short, with 12 bases between. The CDR3 is 14 amino acids. In germline, CDR1 is SGHDN, CDR2 FVKESK. CDR3 nucleotide sequence: TGTGCCAGCAGACGATCAGGGATCTCCTACGAGCAGTACTTC. This sequence encodes CASRRSGISYEQYF.